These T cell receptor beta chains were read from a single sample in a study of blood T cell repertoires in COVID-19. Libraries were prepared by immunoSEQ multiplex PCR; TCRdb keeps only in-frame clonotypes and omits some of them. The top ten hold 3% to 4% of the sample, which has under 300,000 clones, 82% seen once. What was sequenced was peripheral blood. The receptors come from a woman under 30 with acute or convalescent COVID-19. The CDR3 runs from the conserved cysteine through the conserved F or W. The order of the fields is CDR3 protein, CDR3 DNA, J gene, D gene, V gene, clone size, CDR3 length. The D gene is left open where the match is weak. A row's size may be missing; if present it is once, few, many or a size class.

CDR3aa: CASSWGQGDIQYF
CDR3nt: TGTGCCAGCAGCTGGGGACAGGGGGACATTCAGTACTTC
j_gene: TRBJ2-4
d_gene: TRBD1
v_gene: TRBV5-6
abundance: once
len: 13

CDR3aa: CAIHKGTNYGYTF
CDR3nt: TGTGCCATTCATAAGGGGACTAACTATGGCTACACCTTC
j_gene: TRBJ1-2
d_gene: -
v_gene: TRBV2
abundance: -
len: 13

CDR3aa: CASSLYGGNSYEQYF
CDR3nt: TGTGCCAGCAGTTTATATGGCGGGAACTCCTACGAGCAGTACTTC
j_gene: TRBJ2-7
d_gene: -
v_gene: TRBV28
abundance: -
len: 15

CDR3aa: CASSLAAGGNQPQHF
CDR3nt: TGTGCCAGCAGCTTAGCGGCAGGGGGCAATCAGCCCCAGCATTTT
j_gene: TRBJ1-5
d_gene: -
v_gene: TRBV7-9
abundance: -
len: 15

CDR3aa: CASSRAKNPGSKDSPLHF
CDR3nt: TGCGCCAGCAGCCGAGCAAAGAATCCGGGGTCAAAAGACTCACCCCTCCACTTT
j_gene: TRBJ1-6
d_gene: -
v_gene: TRBV4-1
abundance: few
len: 18

CDR3aa: CASSLRREGVGELFF
CDR3nt: TGTGCCAGCAGTTTGAGACGGGAGGGGGTCGGGGAGCTGTTTTTT
j_gene: TRBJ2-2
d_gene: TRBD2
v_gene: TRBV28
abundance: -
len: 15

CDR3aa: CASSQDLGQGDVGYGYTF
CDR3nt: TGCGCCAGCAGCCAAGATCTAGGGCAGGGTGATGTTGGCTATGGCTACACCTTC
j_gene: TRBJ1-2
d_gene: -
v_gene: TRBV4-1
abundance: -
len: 18

CDR3aa: CASSPDGGLGHGYTF
CDR3nt: TGCGCCAGCAGCCCGGACGGGGGGCTGGGTCATGGCTACACCTTC
j_gene: TRBJ1-2
d_gene: -
v_gene: TRBV5-1
abundance: -
len: 15

CDR3aa: CASSQVPSSGNTIYF
CDR3nt: TGTGCCAGCAGCCAAGTCCCGAGCTCTGGAAACACCATATATTTT
j_gene: TRBJ1-3
d_gene: -
v_gene: TRBV4-2
abundance: -
len: 15

CDR3aa: CASSLAKPGTRSNEQFF
CDR3nt: TGTGCCAGCAGCTTAGCAAAACCCGGGACTAGGAGTAATGAGCAGTTCTTC
j_gene: TRBJ2-1
d_gene: TRBD2
v_gene: TRBV7-8
abundance: -
len: 17

CDR3aa: CASSAVGGLLNTEAFF
CDR3nt: TGTGCCAGCAGCGCCGTGGGGGGATTACTTAACACTGAAGCTTTCTTT
j_gene: TRBJ1-1
d_gene: -
v_gene: TRBV7-6
abundance: -
len: 16

CDR3aa: CASNPPGTGGISNQPQHF
CDR3nt: TGTGCCAGCAACCCCCCCGGGACAGGGGGTATAAGCAATCAGCCCCAGCATTTT
j_gene: TRBJ1-5
d_gene: TRBD1
v_gene: TRBV6-2/TRBV6-3
abundance: -
len: 18

CDR3aa: CASSQSNARARAFF
CDR3nt: TGTGCCAGCAGCCAATCTAATGCCAGGGCCCGAGCTTTCTTT
j_gene: TRBJ1-1
d_gene: -
v_gene: TRBV11-2
abundance: few
len: 14

CDR3aa: CASTWTSGSFVGQFF
CDR3nt: TGTGCCAGTACTTGGACTAGCGGGAGCTTCGTGGGGCAGTTCTTC
j_gene: TRBJ2-1
d_gene: TRBD2
v_gene: TRBV19
abundance: -
len: 15

CDR3aa: CASSVDTGPGELFF
CDR3nt: TGTGCCAGCAGCGTAGATACAGGGCCCGGGGAGCTGTTTTTT
j_gene: TRBJ2-2
d_gene: -
v_gene: TRBV9
abundance: -
len: 14

CDR3aa: CASRGPWRSGRLGNEQFF
CDR3nt: TGTGCCAGTAGGGGGCCGTGGCGGAGCGGGAGGCTGGGCAATGAGCAGTTCTTC
j_gene: TRBJ2-1
d_gene: TRBD2
v_gene: TRBV27
abundance: -
len: 18

CDR3aa: CASANPRGLGQKNTEAFF
CDR3nt: TGTGCCAGCGCAAACCCAAGAGGTCTGGGACAGAAGAACACTGAAGCTTTCTTT
j_gene: TRBJ1-1
d_gene: TRBD1
v_gene: TRBV3-1/TRBV3-2
abundance: -
len: 18

CDR3aa: CATSRAPGQSATNEKLFF
CDR3nt: TGTGCCACCAGCAGAGCCCCCGGACAGTCAGCAACTAATGAAAAACTGTTTTTT
j_gene: TRBJ1-4
d_gene: -
v_gene: TRBV15
abundance: once
len: 18

CDR3aa: CASRRALNTEAFF
CDR3nt: TGTGCCAGCAGACGAGCCCTGAACACTGAAGCTTTCTTT
j_gene: TRBJ1-1
d_gene: -
v_gene: TRBV13
abundance: -
len: 13

CDR3aa: CASSRRLAGASREQFF
CDR3nt: TGTGCCAGCAGCCGCAGACTAGCGGGAGCGTCACGGGAGCAGTTCTTC
j_gene: TRBJ2-1
d_gene: TRBD2
v_gene: TRBV11-1
abundance: -
len: 16

CDR3aa: CASSMTSGSAYNEQFF
CDR3nt: TGTGCCAGCAGCATGACTAGCGGGAGCGCCTACAATGAGCAGTTCTTC
j_gene: TRBJ2-1
d_gene: TRBD2
v_gene: TRBV11-2
abundance: -
len: 16

CDR3aa: CASTRDRVVGQPQHF
CDR3nt: TGTGCCAGCACCCGGGACAGGGTGGTAGGTCAGCCCCAGCATTTT
j_gene: TRBJ1-5
d_gene: TRBD1
v_gene: TRBV2
abundance: -
len: 15

CDR3aa: CASSVISGTSYEQYF
CDR3nt: TGTGCCAGCAGTGTAATTAGCGGCACCTCCTACGAGCAGTACTTC
j_gene: TRBJ2-7
d_gene: -
v_gene: TRBV6-2/TRBV6-3
abundance: -
len: 15